This paragraph reports one T cell receptor (beta chain). Antigen specificity is unknown. Time point in this sample: persistent/refractory GD, antithyroid drugs over 5 years with positive TRAb. The TCR library was prepared using RNA isolated from PBMCs. This specimen belongs to a study of regulatory T cells in long-lasting Graves disease. Study-wide points: Between persistent patients, more than 2,500 public clonotypes were shared, exceeding the 966 shared between new patients. Only peripheral blood was studied, not thyroid tissue.

HTBI primers from iRepertoire and Arm-PCR of CDR3 regions yielded the TCR beta libraries. In TCRdb, the multiplex PCR reads were re-called with MiXCR into one record per CDR3 protein. The profile shows hundreds of thousands of distinct CDR3 sequences, around 20% of them singletons. V was pared by 0 bases and J by 7 bases, with 12 bases between. This CDR3 is built from 15 residues. Germline V gives CDR1 LGHDT, CDR2 YNNKEL (reference sequence). The chain employs TRBV3-1 and TRBJ2-2; D call uncertain. This TCR came from a female donor with Graves disease. The sample here was peripheral blood mononuclear cells (PBMCs), taken when the disease was refractory, from a patient treated with antithyroid drugs. The CDR3 reads CASSQESAGVGELFF. Written as DNA, the CDR3 is TGTGCCAGCAGCCAAGAATCAGCAGGAGTCGGGGAGCTGTTTTTT.